One sample yielded the 9 T cell receptor beta chains listed below, sequenced in a study of monozygotic twins with inflammatory bowel disease. TCRdb reprocessed the 5' RACE reads, with one entry per CDR3 protein and no DNA. This listing includes under 350,000 distinct CDR3 sequences. Sequences were obtained from blood. The receptors shown here come from a human donor with ulcerative colitis or Crohn's disease, or a healthy co-twin of an affected twin (not recorded which).

The chain links TRBV29-1 to TRBJ2-1. The CDR3 contains 11 residues. Germline V gives CDR1 SQVTM, CDR2 ANQGSEA. CDR3 protein: CSVEDYNEQFF.

The rearrangement links TRBV20-1 to TRBJ1-5. The CDR3 has 15 amino acids. Germline CDR1 and CDR2: DFQATT and SNEGSKA (reference sequence). CDR3 amino acids: CSATPVGVANQPQHF.

The rearrangement links TRBV28 to TRBJ2-5; TCRdb calls TRBD1, which cannot be checked without DNA. CDR3 length equals 15 residues. From germline, CDR1 is MDHEN and CDR2 SYDVKM. CDR3 sequence reads: CASNTGQYERGTQYF.

This chain joins TRBV29-1 and TRBJ2-5; no DNA is available, so the TRBD2 call from TCRdb remains unchecked. The CDR3 loop spans 14 amino acids. Germline assignment: CDR1 SQVTM and CDR2 ANQGSEA. CDR3 in amino acids: CSVDPGTKKETQYF.

The chain employs TRBV3-1 and TRBJ2-7. This CDR3 comprises 11 residues. Germline CDR1 is LGHDT and CDR2 is YNNKEL (reference sequence). CDR3 region: CVSSQVHEQYF.

This chain connects TRBV5-6 to TRBJ2-7; TCRdb selects TRBD1, and the lack of DNA leaves this call unchecked. This CDR3 spans 15 amino acids. Germline V lookup: CDR1 SGHDT, CDR2 YYEEEE. The CDR3: CASSPVGQGTHEQYF. Full variable domain (missing parts from reference TRBV5-6 and TRBJ2-7): DAGVTQSPTHLIKTRGQQVTLRCSPKSGHDTVSWYQQALGQGPQFIFQYYEEEERQRGNFPDRFSGHQFPNYSSELNVNALLLGDSALYLCASSPVGQGTHEQYFGPGTRLTVT.

The chain carries TRBV27 and TRBJ2-2; with no DNA, the TCRdb D assignment of TRBD2 cannot be verified. Germline V gives CDR1 MNHEY, CDR2 SMNVEV (reference sequence). There are 14 residues in the CDR3. The CDR3 is CASSPGTSTGELFF.

This chain joins TRBV6-2 or TRBV6-3 and TRBJ1-5; TCRdb's D call, TRBD1, is unchecked because there is no DNA. Per germline, CDR1 MNHEY and CDR2 SVGEGT. This CDR3 comprises 13 residues. CDR3 region: CASSRDRVKPQHF.

The V and J genes are TRBV5-4 and TRBJ2-1. Germline values: CDR1 SGHNT, CDR2 YYREEE (reference sequence). This CDR3 region has 14 residues. The CDR3 here is CASTRDQGRDEQFF.